These 30 T cell receptor beta chains were all obtained from the same sample, sequenced in a study of TIL therapy for anti-PD-1-resistant metastatic lung cancer. Time point of the sample: pre-treatment sample, taken before nivolumab and TIL therapy. The immunoSEQ assay was v3. The repertoire was sequenced with immunoSEQ multiplex PCR; TCRdb's copy has only in-frame clones and lacks some. The sample holds 35,000 to 55,000 clones, approximately 79% seen once. The sequencing used blood, collected at baseline. The source is a man aged 65 to 85 with non-small cell lung cancer.

V is TRBV30 and J is TRBJ2-7, with a tentative D call TRBD2 (5 bases). From germline, CDR1 is GTSNPN and CDR2 SVGIG (reference sequence). V dropped 2 bases and J dropped 6 bases, with 8 bases sitting between them. This CDR3 is built from 11 residues. CDR3 sequence: CAWSTAGEQYF. The CDR3 DNA follows: TGTGCCTGGAGTACCGCGGGCGAGCAGTACTTC.

This clone was detected only a few times. The gene calls are TRBV7-6 and TRBJ1-2; the D gene is possibly TRBD1 (6 bases). The germline V gene has CDR1 SGHVS and CDR2 FNYEAQ. The CDR3 runs to 14 residues. Trimming stripped 3 bases from V and 8 bases from J, with 16 bases between. The CDR3 DNA sequence: TGTGCCAGCAGCTTGGGTTCAGGGGAAGTCGGCTACACCTTC. The encoded protein is CASSLGSGEVGYTF.

The V gene is TRBV29-1, the J gene TRBJ2-3; 8 bases are shared with TRBD2. The CDR3 covers 13 residues. V shed 7 bases and J 1 base; nucleotides not matched to a gene: 4. From germline, CDR1 is SQVTM and CDR2 ANQGSEA. The CDR3 here is CSGVTSGTDTQYF. The CDR3 DNA reads TGCAGCGGTGTGACTAGCGGCACAGATACGCAGTATTTT.

The chain combines TRBV6-6 with TRBJ1-6; no definite D call. CDR1 is MNHNY and CDR2 is SVGAGI in the germline V gene (reference sequence). Trimming pared 6 bases from V and 7 bases from J, leaving 7 bases between. CDR3 length: 12 residues. Written as DNA, the CDR3 is TGTGCCAGCAGGCACAAGAATTCACCCCTCCACTTT. Protein: CASRHKNSPLHF.

This clone was counted only a few times. CDR3 protein: CASSLGGTGRSSYNSPLHF. CDR3 sequence (DNA): TGTGCCAGCAGCTTAGGTGGAACAGGGAGAAGCTCCTATAATTCACCCCTCCACTTT. The chain is built from TRBV7-2 and TRBJ1-6; D might be TRBD1 (6 bases). V was cut by 1 base and J by 0 bases, with 16 bases left in between. The CDR3 totals 19 residues. CDR1 and CDR2 from the germline V gene are SGHTA and FQGNSA. The whole variable domain, filled in from reference TRBV7-2 and TRBJ1-6, reads GAGVSQSPSNKVTEKGKDVELRCDPISGHTALYWYRQSLGQGLEFLIYFQGNSAPDKSGLPSDRFSAERTGGSVSTLTIQRTQQEDSAVYLCASSLGGTGRSSYNSPLHFGNGTRLTVT.

The V call is TRBV5-1, the J call TRBJ2-3; 10 nucleotides agree with TRBD1. V was clipped by 4 bases and J by 3 bases; unmatched bases: 8. This CDR3 contains 16 residues. The germline V gene encodes CDR1 SGHRS and CDR2 YFSETQ. The CDR3 loop is CASSPGWTGGTDTQYF. In DNA, the CDR3 is TGCGCCAGCAGCCCGGGCTGGACAGGGGGAACAGATACGCAGTATTTT.

The chain recombines TRBV6-1 with TRBJ2-1, with 12 bases matching TRBD2. V was pared by 1 base and J by 6 bases, with 1 base of the junction left unmatched. The length of the CDR3 is 15 residues. Germline V CDR1 and CDR2: MNHNS, SASEGT. The CDR3 loop reads CASSEGTSGTNEQFF. CDR3 DNA: TGTGCCAGCAGTGAAGGGACTAGCGGGACCAATGAGCAGTTCTTC.

This clone was recorded once. The chain is built from TRBV7-9 and TRBJ2-7; D call uncertain. The V gene lost 8 bases and the J gene lost 2 bases, with 10 bases spanning the gap. This CDR3 has 12 amino acids. Germline CDR1 reads SEHNR; CDR2 reads FQNEAQ (reference sequence). The CDR3 protein is CASSGRTYEQYF. DNA of the CDR3: TGTGCCAGCTCCGGACGCACCTACGAGCAGTACTTC.

This clone was seen a few times. The chain joins TRBV7-9 to TRBJ2-2; D may be TRBD1 (5 bases). Per the germline V gene, CDR1 is SEHNR and CDR2 is FQNEAQ (reference sequence). The CDR3 is 16 amino acids. The ends were cut back, 5 bases at V and 0 bases at J, with 13 bases in the middle. The CDR3 sequence is CASSPPGSSNTGELFF. The DNA for the CDR3 is TGTGCCAGCAGCCCCCCAGGGTCCTCGAACACCGGGGAGCTGTTTTTT.

This chain uses TRBV5-6 with TRBJ2-2; 10 bases fit TRBD2. V lost 4 bases to trimming and J lost 4 bases; unmatched junction nucleotides: 10. This CDR3 region has 17 residues. Germline V lookup: CDR1 SGHDT, CDR2 YYEEEE. The CDR3 is CASSRRLAGASTGELFF. CDR3 DNA: TGTGCCAGCAGCCGTAGGCTAGCGGGAGCGAGCACCGGGGAGCTGTTTTTT.

The V and J genes are TRBV5-4 and TRBJ2-3; D not resolved. Trimming took 0 bases from V and 0 from J, leaving 8 bases between them. From germline, CDR1 is SGHNT and CDR2 YYREEE (reference sequence). The CDR3 is made up of 15 amino acids. CDR3 DNA: TGTGCCAGCAGCTTGGGTGGTCCCAGCACAGATACGCAGTATTTT. It encodes CASSLGGPSTDTQYF.

The gene calls are TRBV7-9 and TRBJ2-7; 7 bases fit TRBD1. The germline CDR1 and CDR2 sequences are SEHNR and FQNEAQ (reference sequence). Unmatched junction bases numbered 6, after V lost 4 bases and J lost 9 bases. This CDR3 spans 12 amino acids. The CDR3 sequence is CASSSVGDRQYF. The CDR3 coding sequence is TGTGCCAGCAGCTCCGTAGGGGACAGGCAGTACTTC.

The rearrangement uses TRBV10-3 and TRBJ2-7; 7 bases match TRBD1. The CDR3 has 14 residues. Germline CDR1 is ENHRY and CDR2 is SYGVKD. The J segment lost 2 bases and the V segment lost 8 bases, leaving 9 bases of the junction unmatched. The CDR3 reads CAIRPDRVPYEQYF. The CDR3 DNA reads as TGTGCCATCCGACCTGACAGGGTACCCTACGAGCAGTACTTC.

This rearrangement joins TRBV4-1 to TRBJ2-1, with 10 bases fitting TRBD2. CDR3 length equals 14 residues. The trim removed 3 bases at V and 8 bases at J, leaving 4 bases unmatched. Germline assignment: CDR1 MGHRA and CDR2 YSYEKL. The CDR3 nucleotides are TGCGCCAGCAGCCAGCTAGCGGGAGTGGATGAGCAGTTCTTC. Protein product: CASSQLAGVDEQFF.

The CDR3 protein is CASRDPGGNAGSAFF. DNA for the CDR3: TGCGCCAGCAGGGATCCAGGGGGCAACGCCGGTTCCGCTTTCTTT. V gene TRBV5-1 combines with J gene TRBJ1-1; TRBD1 matches at 8 bases. The V segment lost 5 bases and the J segment 11 bases; nucleotides outside the gene matches: 17. Per the germline V gene, CDR1 is SGHRS and CDR2 is YFSETQ. The CDR3 extends over 15 amino acids.

DNA of the CDR3: TGTGCCAGCAGCTTAGTGTACAGGGGGGATGGCTACACCTTC. Translation gives CASSLVYRGDGYTF. The chain combines TRBV7-8 with TRBJ1-2, with 8 bases identical to TRBD1. This CDR3 comprises 14 residues. The V and J ends lost 1 base and 6 bases, in that order; junction bases with no gene match: 4. CDR1 and CDR2 from the germline V gene are SGHVS and FQNEAQ.

CDR3 sequence reads: CASSLQPNTEAFF. CDR3 sequence (DNA): TGTGCCAGCAGCTTACAGCCGAACACTGAAGCTTTCTTT. The genes are TRBV7-3 and TRBJ1-1; D not certain. Germline CDR1 is SGHTA and CDR2 is FQGTGA. The CDR3 length is 13 residues. The V end was cut by 2 bases, the J end by 1 base, with 5 bases between.

V usage is TRBV6-5 and J usage is TRBJ1-3; D uncertain. With 6 bases removed from V and 2 bases from J, the gap between germline ends came to 8 bases. The CDR3 runs 13 residues. Germline V gives CDR1 MNHEY, CDR2 SVGAGI. CDR3 residues: CASRVPAGNTIYF. CDR3 bases: TGTGCCAGCAGGGTACCGGCTGGAAACACCATATATTTT.

The chain employs TRBV29-1 and TRBJ2-5; TRBD2 is a possible D gene (5 bases). The CDR3 contains 14 residues. Germline CDR1 is SQVTM and CDR2 is ANQGSEA. V was trimmed by 4 bases and J by 1 base, leaving 13 bases between them. DNA of the CDR3: TGCAGCGTTGGGCCAGGACTTCGCCAAGAGACCCAGTACTTC. Its translation is CSVGPGLRQETQYF.

The J gene is TRBJ2-7, the V gene TRBV28; no definite D call. Trimming cost V 2 bases and J 4 bases, with 12 bases left between them. CDR3 length: 14 residues. CDR1 and CDR2 from the germline V gene are MDHEN and SYDVKM. The CDR3 region is CASSLDQVLYEQYF. The CDR3 nucleotides are TGTGCCAGCAGTTTAGACCAGGTTCTATACGAGCAGTACTTC.

This clone was counted only a few times. The chain uses TRBV27 and TRBJ2-4, with 7 bases identical to TRBD2. Germline-derived CDR1 and CDR2 are MNHEY and SMNVEV (reference sequence). Trimming cost V 5 bases and J 5 bases; bases outside gene matches: 12. The CDR3 runs to 16 residues. The CDR3: CASSPRGGRVENIQYF. The CDR3 nucleotides read TGTGCCAGCAGTCCCCGGGGAGGGCGCGTAGAAAACATTCAGTACTTC.

This clone was found once. An end of the junction does not agree with germline; a read error may underlie this. The gene calls are TRBV7-7 and TRBJ2-5; D possibly corresponds to TRBD2 (5 bases). Germline loops: CDR1 SSHAT, CDR2 FNYEAQ (reference sequence). The CDR3 sequence is 13 residues long. The CDR3 region is CASSPRDYGTQYF. CDR3 DNA sequence: TGTGCTAGCAGCCCCCGGGATTACGGGACCCAGTACTTC. Together with reference TRBV7-7 and TRBJ2-5, the CDR3 gives the full variable domain: GAGVSQSPRYKVTKRGQDVTLRCDPISSHATLYWYQQALGQGPEFLTYFNYEAQPDKSGLPSDRFSAERPEGSISTLTIQRTEQRDSAMYRCASSPRDYGTQYFGPGTRLLVL.

V is TRBV6-1 and J is TRBJ1-2; D remains unclear. The germline V gene encodes CDR1 MNHNS and CDR2 SASEGT. This CDR3 is 13 amino acids long. The V gene lost 3 bases and the J gene lost 4 bases, with 9 bases spanning the gap. CDR3: CASSERHGYGYTF. The DNA for the CDR3 is TGTGCCAGCAGTGAGAGACACGGCTATGGCTACACCTTC.

For the CDR3, the DNA is TGTGCCACCAGCAGAGATCCTGGAAACACCATATATTTT. Its protein product is CATSRDPGNTIYF. The J gene is TRBJ1-3, the V gene TRBV15; unclear D gene. V shed 0 bases and J shed 2 bases, with 2 bases lying between them. CDR3 length: 13 residues. The V gene's germline CDR1 is LNHNV and CDR2 YYDKDF (reference sequence). Combining the CDR3 with reference TRBV15 and TRBJ1-3 gives the whole variable domain DAMVIQNPRYQVTQFGKPVTLSCSQTLNHNVMYWYQQKSSQAPKLLFHYYDKDFNNEADTPDNFQSRRPNTSFCFLDIRSPGLGDTAMYLCATSRDPGNTIYFGEGSWLTVV.

The chain recombines TRBV6-5 with TRBJ2-1; 11 positions match TRBD2. Trimming took 6 bases from V and 15 from J; bases not matched to a gene: 13. The CDR3 loop spans 14 amino acids. Germline V lookup: CDR1 MNHEY, CDR2 SVGAGI. CDR3 loop: CASRPGLAGPRLFF. CDR3 nucleotide sequence: TGTGCCAGCAGGCCTGGACTAGCGGGCCCACGATTGTTCTTC.

This clone was detected once. The chain has TRBV5-4 and TRBJ2-5; TRBD2 aligns across 14 bases. The CDR3 contains 17 residues. The V and J ends lost 2 bases and 5 bases, in that order; junction bases with no gene match: 8. Germline V gene lookup returns CDR1 SGHNT and CDR2 YYREEE (reference sequence). The CDR3 DNA sequence: TGTGCCAGCAGCTTCGGCGGACTAGCGGGAGGAGCGGAGACCCAGTACTTC. Protein: CASSFGGLAGGAETQYF. The variable domain in full, completed from reference TRBV5-4 and TRBJ2-5, reads ETGVTQSPTHLIKTRGQQVTLRCSSQSGHNTVSWYQQALGQGPQFIFQYYREEENGRGNFPPRFSGLQFPNYSSELNVNALELDDSALYLCASSFGGLAGGAETQYFGPGTRLLVL.

The V gene is TRBV20-1, the J gene TRBJ2-7, with no clear D. CDR3 length equals 11 residues. Trimming stripped 5 bases from V and 3 bases from J, with 8 bases between. Looked up from germline, CDR1 is DFQATT and CDR2 is SNEGSKA (reference sequence). CDR3 in DNA: TGCAGTGCTCACCGAGACTACGAGCAGTACTTC. Protein: CSAHRDYEQYF.

V usage is TRBV5-6 and J usage is TRBJ2-1; 10 nucleotides align to TRBD2. Trimming removed 4 bases from V and 4 bases from J; junction bases left unmatched: 2. The CDR3 is 14 residues long. The V gene's germline CDR1 is SGHDT and CDR2 YYEEEE. This chain's CDR3 is CASSRTSGYNEQFF. DNA for the CDR3: TGTGCCAGCAGCCGGACTAGCGGTTACAATGAGCAGTTCTTC.

This rearrangement joins TRBV6-6 to TRBJ2-7, with TRBD1 matching over 8 bases. Germline trimming cut 7 bases from V and 4 bases from J; bases unmatched to any gene: 6. The CDR3 runs 13 residues. Germline values: CDR1 MNHNY, CDR2 SVGAGI (reference sequence). CDR3 DNA: TGTGCCAGCAACAAACAGGGGGGTTACGAGCAGTACTTC. Encoded protein: CASNKQGGYEQYF.

This clone was seen only a few times. The rearrangement links TRBV28 to TRBJ1-2; D call uncertain. The CDR3 extends over 12 amino acids. Trimming took off 5 bases at V and 4 bases at J, with 8 bases between the two ends. CDR1 is MDHEN, CDR2 SYDVKM, per germline. The CDR3 sequence: CASSLRLYGYTF. DNA for the CDR3: TGTGCCAGCAGTCTTAGGCTCTATGGCTACACCTTC.